These T cell receptor beta chains were read from a single sample in a study of blood T cell repertoires in COVID-19. TCRdb's copy holds only in-frame clones and misses some; the assay was immunoSEQ multiplex PCR. The sample lists more than 95,000 clones, 87% seen once, with more than 14% in the top ten. The sequenced sample was peripheral blood. The receptors were sampled from a man aged 45-65 years with acute or convalescent COVID-19. Both conserved end residues are part of each CDR3. A D gene is named only where the DNA matches it firmly. Not every row has a clone size; where given, it reads once, few, many or a size class.

>TRBJ2-7|once|TRBV7-6|-
TGTGCCAGCAGCCTCCTCGGGGGTTACTCCTACGAGCAGTACTTC
CASSLLGGYSYEQYF
>TRBJ2-1|-|TRBV5-1|TRBD2
TGCGCCAGCAGCGCCAGACTAGCGGGAGACTGGTACAATGAGCAGTTCTTC
CASSARLAGDWYNEQFF
>TRBJ2-7|-|TRBV10-1|TRBD2
TGCGCCAGCAGTGAAAGAGCGGGAAGCTCCTACGAACAGTACTTC
CASSERAGSSYEQYF
>TRBJ2-7|-|TRBV14|-
TGTGCCAGCAGCCGTCGGGACTCCTCCTACGAGCAGTACTTC
CASSRRDSSYEQYF
>TRBJ2-5|-|TRBV7-9|TRBD1
TGTGCCAGCAGCATAAGGACAGGGGATACAGAGACCCAGTACTTC
CASSIRTGDTETQYF
>TRBJ2-2|-|TRBV7-9|-
TGTGCCAGCGCCGAGGGAGCGACCACCGGGGAGCTGTTTTTT
CASAEGATTGELFF
>TRBJ2-1|-|TRBV18|TRBD2
TGTGCCAGCTCACCGGGGGGGACCCCCTACAATGAGCAGTTCTTC
CASSPGGTPYNEQFF
>TRBJ1-2|-|TRBV6-5|TRBD1
TGTGCCAGCAGTACCGGACAGGGGAGAAACTATGGCTACACCTTC
CASSTGQGRNYGYTF
>TRBJ2-7|-|TRBV6-5|-
TGTGCCAGCAGTTATCGGGACACCACCTACGAGCAGTACTTC
CASSYRDTTYEQYF
>TRBJ2-1|-|TRBV4-1|TRBD1
TGCGCCAGCAGCCAAGATGGTCAGTCGGAGCCAGGGGGCAATGAGCAGTTCTTC
CASSQDGQSEPGGNEQFF
>TRBJ2-1|few|TRBV5-1|-
TGCGCCAGCAGCTCTCTGGACTTAACGGGCGACAATGAGCAGTTCTTC
CASSSLDLTGDNEQFF
>TRBJ2-5|-|TRBV6-5|-
TGTGCCAGCAGTCCAATTCCCGAGGAGACCCAGTACTTC
CASSPIPEETQYF
>TRBJ2-1|-|TRBV6-5|TRBD2
TGTGCCAGCACCAAGACTAGCGGGAGGAGCTATGAGCAGTTCTTC
CASTKTSGRSYEQFF
>TRBJ2-1|-|TRBV27|TRBD1
TGTGCCAGCAGTTTATGGTCAGGGGGCTTTAACTACAATGAGCAGTTCTTC
CASSLWSGGFNYNEQFF
>TRBJ2-4|-|TRBV6-2/TRBV6-3|TRBD1
TGTGCCAGCAGTCAGGACAGGGGCAAAAACATTCAGTACTTC
CASSQDRGKNIQYF
>TRBJ1-1|few|TRBV2|-
TGTGCCAGCACCCCACTTAGGGAGCGACGGTCGGCTGAAGCTTTCTTT
CASTPLRERRSAEAFF
>TRBJ2-5|-|TRBV7-8|TRBD2
TGTGCCACATGGGATAGCGGGAGAACGGAGACCCAGTACTTC
CATWDSGRTETQYF
>TRBJ2-7|-|TRBV21-1|-
TGTGCCAGCAGCAACGGGACTAGCGGGAGAAATTACGAGCAGTACTTC
CASSNGTSGRNYEQYF
>TRBJ2-1|medium-sized|TRBV7-9|-
TGTGCCAGCAGCTTAGTTGGGGGGGCGAATGAGCAGTTCTTC
CASSLVGGANEQFF
>TRBJ2-1|-|TRBV4-2|-
TGTGCCAGCAGCCAAGCTTTAGGCGGTGAGCAGTTCTTC
CASSQALGGEQFF
>TRBJ2-3|-|TRBV11-2|-
TGTGCCAGCAGCTTAGTGCGGGGCACAGATACGCAGTATTTT
CASSLVRGTDTQYF
>TRBJ2-2|-|TRBV7-6|TRBD1
TGTGCCAGCAGCTTTATGGGACAGGAGAACACCGGGGAGCTGTTTTTT
CASSFMGQENTGELFF